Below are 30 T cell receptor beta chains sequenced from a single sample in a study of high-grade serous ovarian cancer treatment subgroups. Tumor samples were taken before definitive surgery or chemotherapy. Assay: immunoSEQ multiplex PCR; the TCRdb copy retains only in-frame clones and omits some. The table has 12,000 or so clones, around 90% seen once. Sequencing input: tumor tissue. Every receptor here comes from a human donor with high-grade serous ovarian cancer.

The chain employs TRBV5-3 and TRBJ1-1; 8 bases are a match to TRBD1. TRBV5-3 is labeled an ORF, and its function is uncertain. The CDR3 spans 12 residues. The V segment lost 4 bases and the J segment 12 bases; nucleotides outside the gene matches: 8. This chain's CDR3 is CARSPSDRVTFF. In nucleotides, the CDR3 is TGTGCCAGAAGCCCGTCGGACAGGGTGACTTTCTTT.

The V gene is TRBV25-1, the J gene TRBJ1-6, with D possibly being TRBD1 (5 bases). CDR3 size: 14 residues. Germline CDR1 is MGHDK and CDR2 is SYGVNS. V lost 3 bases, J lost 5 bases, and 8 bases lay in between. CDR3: CASSESQDNSPLHF. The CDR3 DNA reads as TGTGCCAGCAGTGAGTCACAGGATAATTCACCCCTCCACTTT.

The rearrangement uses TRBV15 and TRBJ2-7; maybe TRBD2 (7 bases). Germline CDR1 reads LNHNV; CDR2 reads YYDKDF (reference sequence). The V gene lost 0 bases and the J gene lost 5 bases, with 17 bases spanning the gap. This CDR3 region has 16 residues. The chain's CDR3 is CATSRDYGGQVHEQYF. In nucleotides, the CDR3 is TGTGCCACCAGCAGAGATTACGGGGGGCAGGTCCACGAGCAGTACTTC. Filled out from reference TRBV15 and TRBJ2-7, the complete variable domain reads DAMVIQNPRYQVTQFGKPVTLSCSQTLNHNVMYWYQQKSSQAPKLLFHYYDKDFNNEADTPDNFQSRRPNTSFCFLDIRSPGLGDTAMYLCATSRDYGGQVHEQYFGPGTRLTVT.

This chain's CDR3 is CASSLGGEPNQPQHF. The DNA of the CDR3 is TGTGCCAGCAGTTTAGGAGGGGAACCCAATCAGCCCCAGCATTTT. The rearrangement links TRBV28 to TRBJ1-5; TRBD1 might be the D (5 bases). CDR3 length equals 15 residues. V lost 2 bases to trimming and J lost 3 bases, with 11 bases between them. Per the germline V gene, CDR1 is MDHEN and CDR2 is SYDVKM.

CDR3 loop: CASSQDLGGWQPQHF. DNA for the CDR3: TGCGCCAGCAGCCAAGATTTGGGGGGCTGGCAGCCCCAGCATTTT. The V and J genes are TRBV4-3 and TRBJ1-5; TRBD1 might be the D (6 bases). CDR1 is LGHNA, CDR2 YSLEER, per germline. Trimming left V 0 bases short and J 7 bases short, with 13 bases between. The CDR3 is made up of 15 amino acids.

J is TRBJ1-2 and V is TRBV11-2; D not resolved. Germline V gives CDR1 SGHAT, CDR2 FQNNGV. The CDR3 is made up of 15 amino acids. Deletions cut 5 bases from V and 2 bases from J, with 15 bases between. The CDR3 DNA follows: TGTGCCAGCAGCAACACTGCCCAGAACAACTATGGCTACACCTTC. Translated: CASSNTAQNNYGYTF.

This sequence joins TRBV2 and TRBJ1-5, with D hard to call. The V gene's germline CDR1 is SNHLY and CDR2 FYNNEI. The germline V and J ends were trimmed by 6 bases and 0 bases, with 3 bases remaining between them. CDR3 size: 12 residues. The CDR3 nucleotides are TGTGCCAGCAGCGATAGCAATCAGCCCCAGCATTTT. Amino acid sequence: CASSDSNQPQHF.

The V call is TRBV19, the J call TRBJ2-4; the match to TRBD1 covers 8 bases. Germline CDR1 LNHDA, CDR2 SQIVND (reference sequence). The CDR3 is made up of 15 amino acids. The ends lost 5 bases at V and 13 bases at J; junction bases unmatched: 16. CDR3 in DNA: TGTGCCAGTAGTTTATTCCGGGACAGGACTACGGGACAGTACTTC. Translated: CASSLFRDRTTGQYF.

This CDR3 reads CASSPGTSPNEQFF. In DNA, the CDR3 is TGTGCCAGCAGCCCAGGGACTAGCCCTAATGAGCAGTTCTTC. The chain combines TRBV7-2 with TRBJ2-1, with TRBD2 identical over 9 bases. This CDR3 comprises 14 residues. From germline, CDR1 is SGHTA and CDR2 FQGNSA. V lost 5 bases and J lost 7; bases outside the gene matches: 6.

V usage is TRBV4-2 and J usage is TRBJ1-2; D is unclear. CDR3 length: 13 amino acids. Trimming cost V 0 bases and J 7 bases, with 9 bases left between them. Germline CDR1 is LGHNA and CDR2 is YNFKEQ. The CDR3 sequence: CASSQDYGSGYTF. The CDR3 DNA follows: TGTGCCAGCAGCCAAGATTATGGCTCTGGCTACACCTTC.

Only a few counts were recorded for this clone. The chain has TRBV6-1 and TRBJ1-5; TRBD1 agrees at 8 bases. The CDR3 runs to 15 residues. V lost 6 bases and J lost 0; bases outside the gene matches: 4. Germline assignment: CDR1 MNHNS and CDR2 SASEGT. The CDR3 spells CASRKTGDSNQPQHF. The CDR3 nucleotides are TGTGCCAGCAGGAAGACAGGGGATAGCAATCAGCCCCAGCATTTT.

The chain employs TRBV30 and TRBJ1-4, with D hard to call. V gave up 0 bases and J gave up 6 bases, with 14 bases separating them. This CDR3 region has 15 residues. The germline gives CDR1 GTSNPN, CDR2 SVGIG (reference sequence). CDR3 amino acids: CAWSVLAAGYEKLFF. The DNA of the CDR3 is TGTGCCTGGAGTGTACTGGCTGCTGGTTATGAAAAACTGTTTTTT. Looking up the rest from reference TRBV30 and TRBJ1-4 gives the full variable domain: SQTIHQWPATLVQPVGSPLSLECTVEGTSNPNLYWYRQAAGRGLQLLFYSVGIGQISSEVPQNLSASRPQDRQFILSSKKLLLSDSGFYLCAWSVLAAGYEKLFFGSGTQLSVL.

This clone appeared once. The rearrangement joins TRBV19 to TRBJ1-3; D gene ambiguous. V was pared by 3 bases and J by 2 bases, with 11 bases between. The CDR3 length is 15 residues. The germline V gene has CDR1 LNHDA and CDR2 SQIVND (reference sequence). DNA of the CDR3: TGTGCCAGTAGTATCGGGAGGTTAACTGGAAACACCATATATTTT. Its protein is CASSIGRLTGNTIYF.

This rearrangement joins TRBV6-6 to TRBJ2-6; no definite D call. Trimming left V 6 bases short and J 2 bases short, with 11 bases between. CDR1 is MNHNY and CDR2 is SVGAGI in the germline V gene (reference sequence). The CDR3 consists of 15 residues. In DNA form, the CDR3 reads TGTGCCAGCAGCCAACAAGAGGCTGGGGCCAACGTCCTGACTTTC. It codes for CASSQQEAGANVLTF.

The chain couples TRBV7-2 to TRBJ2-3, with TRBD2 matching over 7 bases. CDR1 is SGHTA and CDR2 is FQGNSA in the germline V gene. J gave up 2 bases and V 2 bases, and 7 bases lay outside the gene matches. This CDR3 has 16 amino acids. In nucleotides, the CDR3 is TGTGCCAGCAGCTTATCCGGTAGCGGGTTCACAGATACGCAGTATTTT. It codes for CASSLSGSGFTDTQYF.

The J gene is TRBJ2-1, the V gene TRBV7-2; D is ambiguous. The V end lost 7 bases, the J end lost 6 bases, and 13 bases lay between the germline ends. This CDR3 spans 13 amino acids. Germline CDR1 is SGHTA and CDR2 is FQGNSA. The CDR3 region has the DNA TGTGCCAGCAACCCCGTGGGGATCAATGAGCAGTTCTTC. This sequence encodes CASNPVGINEQFF.

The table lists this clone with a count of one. CDR3 DNA: TGTGCCAGCAGCTTTGGACAGAATAATGAAAAACTGTTTTTT. This gives the protein CASSFGQNNEKLFF. The chain joins TRBV7-9 to TRBJ1-4; weak D call: TRBD1 (6 bases). The CDR3 runs 14 residues. Between the trimmed V and J ends, which lost 3 bases and 4 bases, there was a span of 9 bases. Germline CDR1 reads SEHNR; CDR2 reads FQNEAQ (reference sequence). Filled out from reference TRBV7-9 and TRBJ1-4, the complete variable domain reads DTGVSQNPRHKITKRGQNVTFRCDPISEHNRLYWYRQTLGQGPEFLTYFQNEAQLEKSRLLSDRFSAERPKGSFSTLEIQRTEQGDSAMYLCASSFGQNNEKLFFGSGTQLSVL.

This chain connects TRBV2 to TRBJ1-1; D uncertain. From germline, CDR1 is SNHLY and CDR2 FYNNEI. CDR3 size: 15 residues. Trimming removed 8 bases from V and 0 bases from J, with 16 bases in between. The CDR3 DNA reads TGTGCCAGCCAACGGACGGTGGCGCTGAACACTGAAGCTTTCTTT. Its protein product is CASQRTVALNTEAFF.

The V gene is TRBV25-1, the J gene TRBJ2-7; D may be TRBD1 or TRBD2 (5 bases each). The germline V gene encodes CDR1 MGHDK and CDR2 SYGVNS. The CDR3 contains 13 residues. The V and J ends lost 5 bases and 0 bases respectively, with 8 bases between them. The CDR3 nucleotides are TGTGCCAGCAGTTTTGGGGGCTCCTACGAGCAGTACGTC. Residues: CASSFGGSYEQYV.

In DNA form, the CDR3 reads TGTGCCAGCAGTGAAACGGATAATAGCAATCAGCCCCAGCATTTT. It specifies CASSETDNSNQPQHF. V and J are TRBV6-1 and TRBJ1-5, with D unclear. Trimming stripped 2 bases from V and 0 bases from J, with 8 bases between. This CDR3 is 15 amino acids long. The germline CDR1 and CDR2 sequences are MNHNS and SASEGT.

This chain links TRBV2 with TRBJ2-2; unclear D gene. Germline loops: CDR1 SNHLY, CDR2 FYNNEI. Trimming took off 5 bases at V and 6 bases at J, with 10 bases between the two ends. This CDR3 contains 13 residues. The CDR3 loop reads CASSYFSPGELFF. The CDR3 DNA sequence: TGTGCCAGCAGTTATTTCAGTCCCGGGGAGCTGTTTTTT. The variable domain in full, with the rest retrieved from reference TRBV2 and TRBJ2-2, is EPEVTQTPSHQVTQMGQEVILRCVPISNHLYFYWYRQILGQKVEFLVSFYNNEISEKSEIFDDQFSVERPDGSNFTLKIRSTKLEDSAMYFCASSYFSPGELFFGEGSRLTVL.

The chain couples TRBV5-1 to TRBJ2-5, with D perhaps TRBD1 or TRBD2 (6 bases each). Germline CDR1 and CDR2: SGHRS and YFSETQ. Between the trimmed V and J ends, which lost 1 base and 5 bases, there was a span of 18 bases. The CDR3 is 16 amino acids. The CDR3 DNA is TGCGCCAGCAGCTTGAATACACAGGGTGGGGGGGAGACCCAGTACTTC. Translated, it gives CASSLNTQGGGETQYF. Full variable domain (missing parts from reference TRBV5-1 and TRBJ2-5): KAGVTQTPRYLIKTRGQQVTLSCSPISGHRSVSWYQQTPGQGLQFLFEYFSETQRNKGNFPGRFSGRQFSNSRSEMNVSTLELGDSALYLCASSLNTQGGGETQYFGPGTRLLVL.

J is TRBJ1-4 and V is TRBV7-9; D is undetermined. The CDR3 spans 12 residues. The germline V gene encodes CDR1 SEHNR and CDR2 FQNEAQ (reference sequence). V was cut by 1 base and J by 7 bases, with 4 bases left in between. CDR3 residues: CASSLGGEKLFF. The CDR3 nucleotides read TGTGCCAGCAGCTTAGGGGGTGAAAAACTGTTTTTT.

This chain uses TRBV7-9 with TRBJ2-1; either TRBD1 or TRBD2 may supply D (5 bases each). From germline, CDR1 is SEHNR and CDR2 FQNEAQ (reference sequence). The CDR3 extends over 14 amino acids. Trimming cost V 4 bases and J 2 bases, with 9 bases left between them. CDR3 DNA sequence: TGTGCCAGCAGCTGGGACGGCCCCTACAATGAGCAGTTCTTC. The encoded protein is CASSWDGPYNEQFF.

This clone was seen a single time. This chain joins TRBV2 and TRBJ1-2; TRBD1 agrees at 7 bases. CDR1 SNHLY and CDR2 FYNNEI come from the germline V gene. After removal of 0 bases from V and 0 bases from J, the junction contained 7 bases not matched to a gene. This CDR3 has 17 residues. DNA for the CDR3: TGTGCCAGCAGTGAAGCGGCGGGACAGTTATCTAACTATGGCTACACCTTC. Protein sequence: CASSEAAGQLSNYGYTF. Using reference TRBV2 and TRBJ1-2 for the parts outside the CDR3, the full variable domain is EPEVTQTPSHQVTQMGQEVILRCVPISNHLYFYWYRQILGQKVEFLVSFYNNEISEKSEIFDDQFSVERPDGSNFTLKIRSTKLEDSAMYFCASSEAAGQLSNYGYTFGSGTRLTVV.

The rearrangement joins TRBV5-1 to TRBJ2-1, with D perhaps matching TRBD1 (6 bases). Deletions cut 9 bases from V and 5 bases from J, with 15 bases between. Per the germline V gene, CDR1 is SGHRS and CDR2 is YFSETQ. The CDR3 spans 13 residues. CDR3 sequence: CATSGGGNNEQFF. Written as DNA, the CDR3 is TGCGCCACGTCTGGTGGGGGCAACAATGAGCAGTTCTTC.

CDR3 coding DNA: TGTGCCAGCAGCTTGGATTTGGGAGTCGAGCAGTACTTC. This sequence encodes CASSLDLGVEQYF. The chain combines TRBV5-4 with TRBJ2-7, with D perhaps matching TRBD2 (5 bases). Deletions cut 0 bases from V and 6 bases from J, with 10 bases between. The CDR3 length is 13 residues. Germline V lookup: CDR1 SGHNT, CDR2 YYREEE (reference sequence).

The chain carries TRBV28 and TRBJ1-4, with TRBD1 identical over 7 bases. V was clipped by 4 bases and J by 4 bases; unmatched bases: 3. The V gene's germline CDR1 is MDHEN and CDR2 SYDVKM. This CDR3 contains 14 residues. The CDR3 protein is CASSWGQLNEKLFF. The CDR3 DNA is TGTGCCAGCAGTTGGGGACAGCTTAATGAAAAACTGTTTTTT.

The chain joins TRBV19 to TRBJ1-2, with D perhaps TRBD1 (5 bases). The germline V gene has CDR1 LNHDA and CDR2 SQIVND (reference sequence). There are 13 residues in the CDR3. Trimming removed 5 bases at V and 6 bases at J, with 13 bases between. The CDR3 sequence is CASSRREGDGYTF. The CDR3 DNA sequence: TGTGCCAGTAGTCGCAGGGAAGGAGATGGCTACACCTTC.

The CDR3 coding sequence is TGTGCCAGCAGCTCCCCCGGGACAGGGATATCAGGAGGCTACACCTTC. The encoded protein is CASSSPGTGISGGYTF. The chain links TRBV7-8 to TRBJ1-2; TRBD1 matches at 9 bases. V was pared by 4 bases and J by 8 bases, with 14 bases of the junction left unmatched. Germline assignment: CDR1 SGHVS and CDR2 FQNEAQ. This CDR3 is built from 16 residues.